Each of the 9 T cell receptor beta chains below was sequenced from the same sample in a study of tumor and adjacent non-tumor tissue in lung cancer. No cell sorting was done before RNA was extracted from the tissue. More than 3 cm separated this lung sample from the edge of the tumor. The library came from three nested PCR rounds adapted from ARM-PCR protocols. TCRdb re-analysed the multiplex PCR reads in MiXCR, keeping a single row per CDR3 protein. Of some 100,000 distinct CDR3 sequences in the sample, about 60% were seen once. Sequencing input: distant non-tumor lung tissue. Receptors were obtained from a young man with non-small cell lung cancer.

This clonotype was observed once. Here the CDR3 omits its conserved ending phenylalanine or tryptophan, so a read error is the likely source. The chain employs TRBV6-2 or TRBV6-3 and TRBJ2-1; 9 bases align to TRBD2. Germline loops: CDR1 MNHEY, CDR2 SVGEGT. CDR3 length: 14 residues. CDR3 protein: CVSNLGLAYNEQFI. In DNA, the CDR3 is TGTGTCAGCAACCTGGGACTAGCATACAATGAGCAGTTCATC.

The V gene is TRBV11-1, the J gene TRBJ2-5, with D perhaps TRBD1 (5 bases). The CDR3 sequence is 13 residues long. CDR1 is SGHAT, CDR2 FQDESV, per germline (reference sequence). V dropped 1 base and J dropped 10 bases, with 13 bases sitting between them. The CDR3 region has the DNA TGTGCCAGCAGCTTAGATATCCGCAGGGACCAGTACTTC. Protein: CASSLDIRRDQYF.

The chain is built from TRBV20-1 and TRBJ2-3; 10 nucleotides line up with TRBD2. Trimming removed 8 bases from V and 11 bases from J; junction bases left unmatched: 13. In germline, CDR1 is DFQATT, CDR2 SNEGSKA (reference sequence). This CDR3 has 13 residues. CDR3 in amino acids: CSTPSGGSHMQYF. The CDR3 bases are TGCAGTACTCCTAGCGGGGGCTCTCATATGCAGTATTTT.

With respect to this clonotype: A much larger clone lies one base from this, so it may be a read error. The chain has TRBV4-3 and TRBJ1-1; D not resolved. The CDR3 spans 15 residues. Trimming removed 4 bases at V and 0 bases at J, with 12 bases between. Germline V CDR1 and CDR2: LGHNA, YSLEER. The CDR3 region has the DNA TGCGCCAGCAGCCCCGAAAGGGTCCTGAACACTGAAGCTTTCTTT. It codes for CASSPERVLNTEAFF.

To note about this clonotype: This may be a read error: a much more frequent sequence differs by one nucleotide. The chain couples TRBV10-2 to TRBJ2-7; D might be TRBD1 (6 bases). The CDR3 has 15 residues. Trimming took off 8 bases at V and 2 bases at J, with 19 bases between the two ends. CDR1 and CDR2 from the germline V gene are WSHSY and SAAADI. The CDR3 here is CASRDLLQGTYEQYF. The CDR3 bases are TGCGCCAGCCGCGATCTCTTACAGGGAACCTACGAGCAGTACTTC.

The rearrangement uses TRBV20-1 and TRBJ2-3; D is uncertain. The CDR3 runs 14 residues. Germline values: CDR1 DFQATT, CDR2 SNEGSKA (reference sequence). V gave up 3 bases and J gave up 7 bases, with 17 bases separating them. This chain's CDR3 is CSASSVRVVNTQYF. As DNA, the CDR3 is TGCAGTGCTAGTTCTGTTAGGGTAGTTAATACGCAGTATTTT.

The chain combines TRBV6-1 with TRBJ2-7; unclear D gene. Germline V lookup: CDR1 MNHNS, CDR2 SASEGT. V shed 4 bases and J shed 7 bases, with 20 bases lying between them. This CDR3 comprises 15 residues. DNA of the CDR3: TGTGCCAGCAGTGGGGCCACAAGGTCTTGGGATGAGCAGTACTTC. It translates to CASSGATRSWDEQYF.

The gene calls are TRBV7-9 and TRBJ1-4; 9 bases agree with TRBD1. Germline V lookup: CDR1 SEHNR, CDR2 FQNEAQ (reference sequence). The junction had 4 bases not matched to a gene; V was cut back by 5 bases and J by 0 bases. The CDR3 extends over 16 amino acids. CDR3 nucleotide sequence: TGTGCCAGCAGCCTGGGACAGGGCGCAACTAATGAAAAACTGTTTTTT. As protein: CASSLGQGATNEKLFF.

Concerning this clonotype itself: Its ends do not fully match the called genes, so a read error is possible. CDR3 nucleotides: TGTGCCAGCACGGGGAACAATGAGCCCCAGCATTTT. Translated, it gives CASTGNNEPQHF. The chain joins TRBV6-1 to TRBJ1-5; D not resolved. This CDR3 has 12 residues. Germline lookup yields CDR1 MNHNS and CDR2 SASEGT.